Listed here are 10 T cell receptor beta chains from one sample, sequenced in a study of T-cell reconstitution after alpha-beta-depleted transplantation in children. This sample's TCRbeta library carried unique molecular identifier barcodes. TCRdb ran MiXCR on the PCR reads and lists one entry per CDR3 protein. In the table there are 150,000 to 250,000 distinct CDR3 sequences, less than 15% of which are singletons. Material: PBMCs from the stem cell graft donor, obtained from the stem cell graft. All receptors come from a human donor who donated a stem cell graft to a child with acute lymphoblastic leukemia.

This clonotype has more than one count but fewer than ten. The chain carries TRBV5-8 and TRBJ2-1; D is possibly TRBD2 (5 bases). Germline CDR1 reads SGHTS; CDR2 reads YDEGEE. V lost 2 bases and J 2 bases, leaving 14 bases between the germline ends. The CDR3 length is 16 residues. CDR3 DNA sequence: TGTGCCAGCAGCTTACCGGGCGGGCCCGCCTACAATGAGCAGTTCTTC. Protein: CASSLPGGPAYNEQFF.

This clonotype was detected ten times or more. The chain employs TRBV20-1 and TRBJ1-1, with a tentative D call TRBD1 (6 bases). The CDR3 totals 18 residues. The V gene lost 5 bases and the J gene lost 2 bases, with 27 bases spanning the gap. The V gene's germline CDR1 is DFQATT and CDR2 SNEGSKA (reference sequence). Here the CDR3 reads CSAPSKGGARRRNTEAFF. The CDR3, as DNA: TGCAGTGCTCCTTCGAAAGGGGGGGCGCGGAGGAGAAACACTGAAGCTTTCTTT.

The count of this clonotype is one. The J gene is TRBJ2-7, the V gene TRBV5-1; D possibly corresponds to TRBD1 (5 bases). CDR3 length equals 16 residues. Trimming left V 4 bases short and J 0 bases short, with 17 bases between. Germline loops: CDR1 SGHRS, CDR2 YFSETQ. CDR3 region: CASSPRIIDSSYEQYF. The CDR3 bases are TGCGCCAGCAGCCCGAGGATTATCGACAGCTCCTACGAGCAGTACTTC.

This clonotype was detected many times. This sequence joins TRBV7-9 and TRBJ1-5; D is unclear. Trimming shortened V by 3 bases and J by 5 bases, and 11 bases separated the two germline ends. The CDR3 has 14 amino acids. Germline V gene sequence: CDR1 SEHNR, CDR2 FQNEAQ (reference sequence). The DNA of the CDR3 is TGTGCCAGCAGCTTCCCGGGCCCTGATCAGCCCCAGCATTTT. Translation: CASSFPGPDQPQHF.

This clonotype was seen a handful of times. The chain carries TRBV20-1 and TRBJ2-1; tentatively, D is TRBD1 or TRBD2 (5 bases each). Trimming pared 1 base from V and 6 bases from J, leaving 28 bases between. In germline, CDR1 is DFQATT, CDR2 SNEGSKA (reference sequence). This CDR3 region has 19 residues. The DNA of the CDR3 is TGCAGTGCTAGAGCTCCGGGACGCGTAGGGCGGGCGAAGAGCAATGAGCAGTTCTTC. Translation gives CSARAPGRVGRAKSNEQFF.

This chain joins TRBV29-1 and TRBJ1-2, with 9 bases matching TRBD1. Looked up from germline, CDR1 is SQVTM and CDR2 is ANQGSEA. V dropped 6 bases and J dropped 7; count of bases not matched to a gene: 12. The CDR3 is 14 amino acids. The CDR3 region has the DNA TGCAGCGTAGAGGAAACAGGGGGCGGAGGTGGCTACACCTTC. It yields the protein CSVEETGGGGGYTF.

This clonotype has at least ten counts. This chain joins TRBV27 and TRBJ1-3; no reliable D call. Trimming cost V 5 bases and J 0 bases, with 11 bases left between them. This CDR3 has 15 residues. Germline V lookup: CDR1 MNHEY, CDR2 SMNVEV (reference sequence). This chain's CDR3 is CASSPSRFSGNTIYF. The CDR3 bases are TGTGCCAGCAGTCCATCCCGCTTCTCTGGAAACACCATATATTTT.

The genes are TRBV5-1 and TRBJ2-1, with a tentative D call TRBD1 (7 bases). The V gene lost 0 bases and the J gene lost 12 bases, with 10 bases spanning the gap. The CDR3 has 12 amino acids. Germline V gene sequence: CDR1 SGHRS, CDR2 YFSETQ. Written as DNA, the CDR3 is TGCGCCAGCAGCTTGGACCAGGGGGGGCAGTTCTTC. Translated, it gives CASSLDQGGQFF.

This clonotype is termed medium-sized (0.01 to 0.1%). The chain uses TRBV5-1 and TRBJ1-1; D possibly corresponds to TRBD1 (6 bases). Trimming pared 5 bases from V and 5 bases from J, leaving 10 bases between. This CDR3 is 12 amino acids long. Germline V gene data show CDR1 as SGHRS and CDR2 as YFSETQ. For the CDR3, the DNA is TGCGCCAGCAGTATAGACAGGACTGAAGCTTTCTTT. Amino acid sequence: CASSIDRTEAFF.

This clonotype was detected many times. This rearrangement joins TRBV18 to TRBJ2-3, with D hard to call. Germline-derived CDR1 and CDR2 are KGHSH and LQKENI. The CDR3 has 11 amino acids. The V end lost 2 bases, the J end lost 6 bases, and 3 bases lay between the germline ends. Here the CDR3 reads CASSPGDTQYF. The CDR3 DNA follows: TGTGCCAGCTCACCAGGCGATACGCAGTATTTT.